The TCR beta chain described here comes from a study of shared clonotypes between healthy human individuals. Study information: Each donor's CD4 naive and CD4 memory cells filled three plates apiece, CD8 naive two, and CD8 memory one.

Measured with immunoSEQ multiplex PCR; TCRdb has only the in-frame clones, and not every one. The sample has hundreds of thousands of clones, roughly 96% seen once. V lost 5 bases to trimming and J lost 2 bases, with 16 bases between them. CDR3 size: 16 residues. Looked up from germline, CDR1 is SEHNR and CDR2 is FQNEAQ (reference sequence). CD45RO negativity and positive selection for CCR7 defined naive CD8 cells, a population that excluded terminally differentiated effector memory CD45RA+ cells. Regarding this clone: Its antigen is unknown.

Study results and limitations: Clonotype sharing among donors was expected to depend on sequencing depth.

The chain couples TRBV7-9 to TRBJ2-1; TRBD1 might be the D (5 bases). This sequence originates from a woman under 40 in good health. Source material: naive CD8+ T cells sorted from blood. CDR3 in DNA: TGTGCCAGCAGCCACCCCATTAGGGGCCCCTACAATGAGCAGTTCTTC. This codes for CASSHPIRGPYNEQFF. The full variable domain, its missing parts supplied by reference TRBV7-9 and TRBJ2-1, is DTGVSQNPRHKITKRGQNVTFRCDPISEHNRLYWYRQTLGQGPEFLTYFQNEAQLEKSRLLSDRFSAERPKGSFSTLEIQRTEQGDSAMYLCASSHPIRGPYNEQFFGPGTRLTVL.